Listed here is a single T cell receptor beta chain. The data stem from a study of blood T cell repertoires in COVID-19. The V and J ends lost 1 base and 2 bases respectively, with 9 bases between them. Germline assignment: CDR1 SGHTA and CDR2 FQGNSA. There are 15 residues in the CDR3. Assay used: immunoSEQ multiplex PCR; TCRdb lists only in-frame clones, some missing. The sample lists 30,000 to 40,000 clones, 93% occurring once. The receptor's source is a male donor with active COVID-19. Sequencing was performed on peripheral blood. This chain uses TRBV7-2 with TRBJ1-5; D is perhaps TRBD1 (5 bases). This chain's CDR3 is CASSLGGGGNQPQHF. CDR3 nucleotides: TGTGCCAGCAGCTTAGGCGGGGGAGGCAATCAGCCCCAGCATTTT. Based on the CDR3 plus reference TRBV7-2 and TRBJ1-5, the full variable domain is GAGVSQSPSNKVTEKGKDVELRCDPISGHTALYWYRQSLGQGLEFLIYFQGNSAPDKSGLPSDRFSAERTGGSVSTLTIQRTQQEDSAVYLCASSLGGGGNQPQHFGDGTRLSIL.